This TCR beta chain was obtained from a study of blood T cell repertoires in COVID-19. There are 11 residues in the CDR3. CDR1 and CDR2 (germline): MGHRA, YSYEKL. V lost 5 bases and J 10 bases, leaving 11 bases between the germline ends. Sequencing was performed with immunoSEQ multiplex PCR; in TCRdb, only in-frame clones are kept and a portion is missing. This table holds roughly 290,000 clones, approximately 83% found once. This clone showed up just a few times. The specimen was PBMCs or T cells enriched from blood (not recorded which). The clonotype comes from a woman in her 30s who had recovered from COVID-19. This chain uses TRBV4-1 with TRBJ1-1; TRBD1 is a possible D gene (5 bases). The CDR3 region has the DNA TGCGCCAGCAGCTACGGGACTCTAGCTTTCTTT. Protein product: CASSYGTLAFF.